This record looks at one T cell receptor (beta chain) sequence and its context. This clonotype has ten or more counts. Its specific antigen is unknown. No much larger clonotype is one base removed from it; base qualities were not supplied. The record originates from a study of Graves' ophthalmopathy and Graves' hyperthyroidism (dated by TCRdb to the late 2010s). For context, the study as a whole: Peripheral blood was collected before any treatment was given, at the time of initial diagnosis. To tell Graves' ophthalmopathy apart from Graves' hyperthyroidism, and to predict which patients would progress to ophthalmopathy, the study relied on TCR beta repertoire signatures. In total, approximately 140 blood samples were TCR-sequenced: approximately 42 ophthalmopathy, approximately 75 hyperthyroidism and roughly 17 hyperthyroidism-to-ophthalmopathy patients. To explore V-J signatures distinguishing ophthalmopathy from hyperthyroidism, a discovery set of around 100 patients (roughly 44 ophthalmopathy, about 57 stable hyperthyroidism) was enrolled. An independent validation cohort was composed of fewer than 20 hyperthyroidism patients and around 15 patients who later progressed from hyperthyroidism to ophthalmopathy. T-cell repertoires of thyroid tissue and blood were compared in over 5 hyperthyroidism patients. Following sample collection, hyperthyroidism patients were given methimazole at a starting dose of 30 mg daily, and ophthalmopathy patients were given high-dose intravenous methylprednisolone. The approximately 90 discovery patients were divided at random into training and test sets in a 7:3 ratio.

For repertoire sequencing, the TCR beta CDR3 regions were amplified from RNA transcripts. A first-round RT-PCR used HTBI primers with the Qiagen OneStep RT-PCR kit, followed by a second-round multiplex PCR, size selection and purification. Libraries were sequenced paired-end with 100 bp reads on an Illumina HiSeq2000. In the authors' own workflow: SOAPnuke was used to process the reads, removing any read that contained adapters or uncalled bases, had a mean Phred below 15, or lacked an exact match to the constant primer or identifier. COPE v1.2.5 was used to merge the high-quality paired reads. Unique nucleotide sequences were defined as clonotypes and aligned to IMGT TRB V, D and J references using MiTCR v1.1. The analysis was limited to V-J combinations with a frequency above 0.0001, which together covered 99.2% of repertoires. A TCR clonal expansion and chaos score per V-J combination was defined as the ratio of F50 clonal expansion to chaos observed in the TCRdist matrix. Welch's t-statistics and random forest were used to reduce the features to about 12 V-J combinations, which were then used as input to a naive Bayes classifier. Thyroid-blood repertoire similarity was quantified with the Morisita-Horn index. Using fastp trimming at Q25 and MiXCR clonotype assembly, TCRdb reanalyzed the public sequencing data and kept in-frame beta chains. Rows are unified per CDR3 protein, each entry keeping the most common DNA and genes. TCRdb, not the original authors, processed these V and J calls. A total of around 400,000 distinct CDR3 sequences appear in this sample, around 16% of them only once. The ten largest clones take up 1.6% of the sample.

Trimming at the junction amounts to 7 bases on V and 0 bases on J, and the germline ends lie 13 bases apart. Taken from the germline V gene (reference sequence), the CDR1 and CDR2 loops are LNHDA and SQIVND. The CDR3 numbers 15 residues from cysteine through phenylalanine. CDR3 DNA only is kept here, 45 bases in frame from base 1. Broad study findings and their caveats: The 13-signature model separated ophthalmopathy from stable hyperthyroidism with around 90% sensitivity and 81.08% specificity in cross-validation, and 80%/75% in the test set. Most of the expanded thyroid clonotypes with a frequency above 0.001 were also detected in blood, and it was suggested that the thyroid immune response may be reflected by blood repertoires. No statistical method was used to predetermine the sample size, and group allocation was not hidden from the investigators. In validation, the model predicted ophthalmopathy progression with about 71% sensitivity and around 72% specificity; 12 predicted patients were CT-confirmed with GO in a median of about 6.2 months.

Ophthalmopathy patients were characterized by moderately to severely active disease, a Clinical Activity Score of at least 3, a NOSPECS grade of at least 4, and a disease duration under 3 months. Patients with other autoimmune diseases, uncontrolled infections, pregnancy or lactation were excluded from the study. Clinical symptoms, serum thyroxine, TRAb, thyroid ultrasound and orbital computed tomography formed the basis of the diagnosis. PBMCs were isolated from about 9 ml of fresh peripheral blood by Ficoll-Paque density gradient centrifugation. Trizol reagent was used to extract the total RNA, and its quality was then checked on an Agilent 2100 Bioanalyzer.

Sequencing used peripheral blood. The chain links TRBV19 with TRBJ2-4; TRBD1 could be the D gene, as 5 bases match. The sequence came from a young woman with Graves' ophthalmopathy. Donor details come from another sample of the same person, matched by shared clones. The CDR3 region reads CASTSTGVAKNIQYF. The sequenced DNA: TGTGCCAGTACCTCAACAGGTGTAGCCAAAAACATTCAGTACTTC. Reference TRBV19 and TRBJ2-4 proteins supply the regions before and after the CDR3; the full variable domain is: DGGITQSPKYLFRKEGQNVTLSCEQNLNHDAMYWYRQDPGQGLRLIYYSQIVNDFQKGDIAEGYSVSREKKESFPLTVTSAQKNPTAFYLCASTSTGVAKNIQYFGAGTRLSVL.